This TCR beta chain was recovered during a study of blood T cell repertoires in COVID-19. About the research overall: COVID-19 samples from acute and convalescent phases originated in the United States, Italy and Spain. The analysed material was cDNA or gDNA that came from T cells, B-cell-depleted T cells, or PBMCs.

In the authors' methods: By means of reference gene primer amplification, nucleated cell counts were estimated. Measured with immunoSEQ multiplex PCR; TCRdb has only the in-frame clones, and not every one. From that table come the V and J calls and clone size; the DNA was used to work out D and trimming. The sample holds 130,000 or so clones, around 90% seen once. The specimen sequenced was peripheral blood. The clonotype originates from a woman in her sixties or seventies with acute or convalescent COVID-19.

The CDR3 region is CASSLYSGGMNTEAFF. As DNA, the CDR3 is TGTGCCAGCTCACTTTATTCAGGGGGCATGAACACTGAAGCTTTCTTT. The chain links TRBV18 to TRBJ1-1; the match to TRBD1 covers 8 bases. Trimming cost V 4 bases and J 0 bases; bases outside gene matches: 7. Germline V gives CDR1 KGHSH, CDR2 LQKENI. The CDR3 is made up of 16 amino acids. Based on the CDR3 plus reference TRBV18 and TRBJ1-1, the full variable domain is NAGVMQNPRHLVRRRGQEARLRCSPMKGHSHVYWYRQLPEEGLKFMVYLQKENIIDESGMPKERFSAEFPKEGPSILRIQQVVRGDSAAYFCASSLYSGGMNTEAFFGQGTRLTVV.